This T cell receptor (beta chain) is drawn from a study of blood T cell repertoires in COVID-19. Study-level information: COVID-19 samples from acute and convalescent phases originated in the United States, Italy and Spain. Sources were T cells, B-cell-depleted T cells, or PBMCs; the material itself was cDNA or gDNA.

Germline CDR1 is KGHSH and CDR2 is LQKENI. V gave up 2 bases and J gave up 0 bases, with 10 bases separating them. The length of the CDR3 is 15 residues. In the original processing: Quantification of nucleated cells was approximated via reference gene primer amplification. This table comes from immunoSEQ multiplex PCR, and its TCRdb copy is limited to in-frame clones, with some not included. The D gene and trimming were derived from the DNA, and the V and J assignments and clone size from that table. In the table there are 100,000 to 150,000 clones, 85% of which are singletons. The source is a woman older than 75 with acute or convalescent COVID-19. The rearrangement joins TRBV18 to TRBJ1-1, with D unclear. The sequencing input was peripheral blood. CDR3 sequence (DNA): TGTGCCAGCTCACCAAACAGCTATATGAACACTGAAGCTTTCTTT. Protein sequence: CASSPNSYMNTEAFF.